This entry lists 30 T cell receptor beta chains sequenced from one sample in a study of T cells in Graves' hyperthyroidism and ophthalmopathy. Researchers took RNA transcripts and amplified the TCR beta CDR3 regions from them. Primed by the HTBI set, a first-round RT-PCR was run on the TCR CDR3. TCRdb redid the calling of the multiplex PCR reads with MiXCR, one entry per CDR3 protein. The sample lists approximately 600,000 distinct CDR3 sequences; 14% were seen once. The source material was blood. The receptors derive from a woman aged 25 to 45 with Graves' hyperthyroidism that later progressed to Graves' ophthalmopathy.

The chain employs TRBV12-3 or TRBV12-4 and TRBJ2-2; 11 positions match TRBD1. Trimming removed 6 bases from V and 4 bases from J; junction bases left unmatched: 10. The CDR3 has 17 residues. The CDR3 nucleotides are TGTGCCAGCAGCAAGGGGGGACAGGGGGTGGTCACCGGGGAGCTGTTTTTT. Its protein product is CASSKGGQGVVTGELFF.

This clonotype appeared once. J is TRBJ1-6 and V is TRBV28; 12 bases align to TRBD1. V shed 5 bases, J shed 10 bases, and the junction held 6 bases outside the gene matches. Germline-derived CDR1 and CDR2 are MDHEN and SYDVKM. The CDR3 covers 15 residues. The DNA for the CDR3 is TGTGCCAGCAGTCCGGGACAGGGGGCAGCGTCACCCCTCCACTTT. It translates to CASSPGQGAASPLHF.

This clonotype was recorded at least ten times. The chain joins TRBV7-8 to TRBJ1-1; D gene uncertain. The ends were cut back, 5 bases at V and 0 bases at J, with 10 bases in the middle. Germline lookup yields CDR1 SGHVS and CDR2 FQNEAQ. The CDR3 consists of 14 residues. CDR3 nucleotides: TGTGCCAGCAGCCCCGCCAGATTGAACACTGAAGCTTTCTTT. This translates into CASSPARLNTEAFF.

Notes on this clonotype: Compared with germline, one end of the junction differs, possibly owing to a read error. The V call is TRBV18, the J call TRBJ2-1, with D perhaps TRBD2 (6 bases). This CDR3 has 11 amino acids. The V gene's germline CDR1 is KGHSH and CDR2 LQKENI. CDR3 coding DNA: TGTGCCAGCTCACCCGGCGGGGTTACCCTCTTC. Protein: CASSPGGVTLF.

At least ten counts were recorded for this clonotype. The CDR3 sequence is CASSLTGEQFF. CDR3 bases: TGCGCCAGCAGCTTAACCGGGGAGCAGTTCTTC. The chain recombines TRBV5-1 with TRBJ2-1; D ambiguous. CDR3 size: 11 residues. The V gene lost 2 bases and the J gene lost 10 bases, with 7 bases spanning the gap. The germline V gene has CDR1 SGHRS and CDR2 YFSETQ.

This clonotype came up a few times. The chain couples TRBV29-1 to TRBJ2-1; 9 bases line up with TRBD1. Germline CDR1 is SQVTM and CDR2 is ANQGSEA. The CDR3 is 15 residues long. Trimming cost V 2 bases and J 7 bases; bases outside gene matches: 9. The chain's CDR3 is CSVELDRDRENEQFF. The CDR3 bases are TGCAGCGTTGAATTAGACCGGGACAGGGAAAATGAGCAGTTCTTC.

This clonotype was recorded at least ten times. The chain links TRBV10-3 to TRBJ2-2; 9 bases align to TRBD1. CDR3 length: 15 residues. Losses at the gene ends were 7 bases for V and 3 bases for J; bases not matched to a gene: 6. CDR1 is ENHRY, CDR2 SYGVKD, per germline. CDR3 sequence: CAITGDREYTGELFF. The CDR3 nucleotides are TGTGCCATCACCGGGGACAGGGAGTACACCGGGGAGCTGTTTTTT.

The chain employs TRBV20-1 and TRBJ2-5; 10 bases match TRBD1. V was pared by 0 bases and J by 12 bases, with 13 bases of the junction left unmatched. CDR1 is DFQATT, CDR2 SNEGSKA, per germline (reference sequence). The CDR3 sequence is 15 residues long. CDR3 amino acids: CSARDPSGTGEGKYF. Here the CDR3 DNA reads TGCAGTGCTAGAGACCCCTCCGGGACAGGGGAAGGAAAGTACTTC.

Many counts were recorded for this clonotype. The rearrangement links TRBV19 to TRBJ1-5; 9 bases fit TRBD1. Germline lookup yields CDR1 LNHDA and CDR2 SQIVND (reference sequence). The CDR3 loop spans 16 amino acids. The ends lost 4 bases at V and 4 bases at J; junction bases unmatched: 8. The CDR3 DNA follows: TGTGCCAGTAGTAGGGACAGGGAAAATCGGAATCAGCCCCAGCATTTT. The encoded protein is CASSRDRENRNQPQHF.

At least ten counts were recorded for this clonotype. The J gene is TRBJ2-7, the V gene TRBV6-5; TRBD2 might be the D (6 bases). CDR1 is MNHEY, CDR2 SVGAGI, per germline. This CDR3 is built from 14 residues. V lost 2 bases, J lost 0 bases, and 8 bases lay in between. The CDR3 spells CASSYEDYSYEQYF. The CDR3, as DNA: TGTGCCAGCAGTTACGAGGACTACTCCTACGAGCAGTACTTC.

At least ten counts were recorded for this clonotype. The chain uses TRBV19 and TRBJ1-1; 9 bases match TRBD1. Germline CDR1 and CDR2: LNHDA and SQIVND (reference sequence). V lost 7 bases and J lost 5; bases outside the gene matches: 11. CDR3 length: 15 amino acids. CDR3 loop: CASTSGTGLRTEAFF. Here the CDR3 DNA reads TGTGCCAGTACTTCCGGGACAGGGCTAAGAACTGAAGCTTTCTTT.

This clonotype was observed at least ten times. V and J are TRBV29-1 and TRBJ2-3, with D possibly matching TRBD2 (6 bases). The CDR3 consists of 14 residues. V gave up 7 bases and J gave up 2 bases, with 16 bases separating them. CDR1 and CDR2 (germline): SQVTM, ANQGSEA. The CDR3 is CSGYPGLHTDTQYF. In DNA, the CDR3 is TGCAGCGGCTACCCGGGACTTCACACAGATACGCAGTATTTT.

This clonotype has a handful of counts. One end of the junction is discordant with germline, which a read error may explain. This chain connects TRBV20-1 to TRBJ1-6; 7 positions match TRBD1. This CDR3 is 13 amino acids long. Germline-derived CDR1 and CDR2 are DFQATT and SNEGSKA (reference sequence). CDR3 bases: TGCAGTGCGCCGGGACAGATAAATTCACCCCTCCGCTTT. Amino acids: CSAPGQINSPLRF.

This clonotype was observed many times. The rearrangement uses TRBV6-2 or TRBV6-3 and TRBJ2-5; either TRBD1 or TRBD2 may supply D (5 bases each). The CDR3 is 14 amino acids. In germline, CDR1 is MNHEY, CDR2 SVGEGT. V shed 3 bases and J shed 5 bases, with 13 bases lying between them. Written as DNA, the CDR3 is TGTGCCAGCAGTTATGTGGGGGACGGGGAGACCCAGTACTTC. This gives the protein CASSYVGDGETQYF.

The rearrangement joins TRBV29-1 to TRBJ1-5, with TRBD1 identical over 9 bases. The CDR3 is 13 amino acids. The V segment lost 4 bases and the J segment 8 bases; nucleotides outside the gene matches: 6. Germline loops: CDR1 SQVTM, CDR2 ANQGSEA. This CDR3 reads CSVGTGGAKPQHF. The CDR3 region has the DNA TGCAGCGTTGGCACAGGGGGCGCGAAGCCCCAGCATTTT.

This clonotype was seen many times. The germline gene is not matched at one end of the junction; a read error may be the cause. V usage is TRBV6-2 or TRBV6-3 and J usage is TRBJ1-5, with D unclear. CDR1 is MNHEY, CDR2 SVGEGT, per germline. This CDR3 is 12 amino acids long. DNA for the CDR3: TGTGCCAGCAGACACCGGAATCGGCCCCAGCATTTT. Protein product: CASRHRNRPQHF.

This clonotype was seen repeatedly, ten times or more. The CDR3 reads CASSLRDRRTDTQYF. The CDR3 bases are TGTGCCAGCAGCCTCCGGGACAGACGCACAGATACGCAGTATTTT. V gene TRBV7-3 combines with J gene TRBJ2-3, with 7 nucleotides matching TRBD1. Losses at the gene ends were 5 bases for V and 1 base for J; bases not matched to a gene: 6. CDR3 length: 15 amino acids. In germline, CDR1 is SGHTA, CDR2 FQGTGA.

This clonotype was detected ten times or more. V is TRBV12-5 and J is TRBJ1-2; D is perhaps TRBD1 (5 bases). Germline V lookup: CDR1 LGHNT, CDR2 FRNRAP. This CDR3 comprises 11 residues. This CDR3 reads CASGTRGGYTF. CDR3 coding DNA: TGTGCCTCGGGGACCCGGGGGGGCTACACCTTC.

This clonotype showed up many times. This chain uses TRBV24-1 with TRBJ2-2; D is perhaps TRBD2 (5 bases). The V and J ends lost 3 bases and 8 bases respectively, with 9 bases between them. This CDR3 contains 13 residues. In germline, CDR1 is KGHDR, CDR2 SFDVKD. The DNA of the CDR3 is TGTGCCACCAGTGATCCGGGAACGGGGGAGCTGTTTTTT. Protein product: CATSDPGTGELFF.

This clonotype was seen repeatedly, ten times or more. At one boundary the junction diverges from the germline segment, which might be a read error. V gene TRBV13 combines with J gene TRBJ1-2; D remains ambiguous. Germline CDR1 reads PRHDT; CDR2 reads FYEKMQ (reference sequence). The CDR3 consists of 13 residues. The CDR3 nucleotides are TGTGCCGGCAGCTTAGGTGGCAGCGGCAACTACACCTTC. It yields the protein CAGSLGGSGNYTF. Full variable domain (rest looked up from reference TRBV13 and TRBJ1-2): AAGVIQSPRHLIKEKRETATLKCYPIPRHDTVYWYQQGPGQDPQFLISFYEKMQSDKGSIPDRFSAQQFSDYHSELNMSSLELGDSALYFCAGSLGGSGNYTFGSGTRLTVV.

In its sample, this clonotype was seen many times. This chain links TRBV12-3 or TRBV12-4 with TRBJ2-2, with TRBD1 matching over 12 bases. CDR3 size: 16 residues. After removal of 5 bases from V and 5 bases from J, the junction contained 6 bases not matched to a gene. As DNA, the CDR3 is TGTGCCAGCAGTCCTAGGGACAGGGGGCGAACCGGGGAGCTGTTTTTT. Residues: CASSPRDRGRTGELFF.

This clonotype occurred many times. The CDR3 protein is CASRLLAGREPHRGEQYF. Written as DNA, the CDR3 is TGCGCCAGCAGATTACTAGCGGGAAGGGAACCCCATCGTGGGGAGCAGTACTTC. The V call is TRBV5-1, the J call TRBJ2-7; TRBD2 aligns across 10 bases. V trimming: 5 bases; J trimming: 7 bases; junction bases outside the gene matches: 21. Germline V gene lookup returns CDR1 SGHRS and CDR2 YFSETQ. The CDR3 extends over 18 amino acids.

This chain joins TRBV3-1 and TRBJ1-1; 8 bases are shared with TRBD1. Unmatched junction bases numbered 11, after V lost 4 bases and J lost 4 bases. This CDR3 spans 16 amino acids. In germline, CDR1 is LGHDT, CDR2 YNNKEL (reference sequence). In DNA form, the CDR3 reads TGTGCCAGCAGCCCCCTGGGGGCAGGGGGCTTCACTGAAGCTTTCTTT. Protein sequence: CASSPLGAGGFTEAFF.

The rearrangement uses TRBV20-1 and TRBJ1-4; a weak D match, TRBD1 (6 bases). V lost 5 bases and J lost 0, with 10 bases in between. The CDR3 totals 14 residues. The germline V gene has CDR1 DFQATT and CDR2 SNEGSKA (reference sequence). Here the CDR3 reads CSALNRATNEKLFF. DNA for the CDR3: TGCAGTGCTTTAAACAGGGCAACTAATGAAAAACTGTTTTTT.

This clonotype was recorded many times. The chain is built from TRBV20-1 and TRBJ2-7; 10 bases align to TRBD1. Germline V gene data show CDR1 as DFQATT and CDR2 as SNEGSKA (reference sequence). J lost 2 bases, V lost 4 bases, and 8 bases had no gene match. This CDR3 contains 15 residues. CDR3 in DNA: TGCAGTGCTAAACTTACCGGGACAGGGGCCTACGAGCAGTACTTC. Translation: CSAKLTGTGAYEQYF.

This clonotype has a handful of counts. V gene TRBV5-6 combines with J gene TRBJ2-5; D gene uncertain. CDR1 is SGHDT, CDR2 YYEEEE, per germline. V lost 4 bases to trimming and J lost 3 bases, with 10 bases between them. This CDR3 spans 13 amino acids. This chain's CDR3 is CASSPAWEETQYF. The DNA of the CDR3 is TGTGCCAGCAGCCCGGCCTGGGAAGAGACCCAGTACTTC. Filled out from reference TRBV5-6 and TRBJ2-5, the complete variable domain reads DAGVTQSPTHLIKTRGQQVTLRCSPKSGHDTVSWYQQALGQGPQFIFQYYEEEERQRGNFPDRFSGHQFPNYSSELNVNALLLGDSALYLCASSPAWEETQYFGPGTRLLVL.

The DNA of the CDR3 is TGCGCCAGCAGCCAAGAATATAGCAGGGTTGGCGAGCAGTACTTC. This gives the protein CASSQEYSRVGEQYF. The chain links TRBV4-3 to TRBJ2-7, with a tentative D call TRBD1 (5 bases). This CDR3 spans 15 amino acids. V was shortened by 0 bases and J by 6 bases, with 15 bases between the two germline ends. Germline V gene lookup returns CDR1 LGHNA and CDR2 YSLEER.

This clonotype was seen many times. This rearrangement joins TRBV7-2 to TRBJ1-3; D possibly corresponds to TRBD1 (5 bases). The germline CDR1 and CDR2 sequences are SGHTA and FQGNSA. V shed 5 bases and J shed 3 bases, with 14 bases lying between them. The CDR3 has 15 residues. The CDR3 bases are TGTGCCAGCAGCCCGTCGGGGGGGGTTGGAAACACCATATATTTT. Translating gives CASSPSGGVGNTIYF.

V gene TRBV15 combines with J gene TRBJ1-6; D is undetermined. V was cut by 4 bases and J by 3 bases, with 13 bases left in between. CDR3 length: 16 amino acids. Germline CDR1 LNHNV, CDR2 YYDKDF (reference sequence). The DNA for the CDR3 is TGTGCCACCAGCACAGACACCATTCTCTATAATTCACCCCTCCACTTT. Residues: CATSTDTILYNSPLHF.

The genes are TRBV7-9 and TRBJ1-1; D gene ambiguous. This CDR3 region has 14 residues. Germline CDR1 and CDR2: SEHNR and FQNEAQ (reference sequence). Trimming removed 2 bases at V and 1 base at J, with 8 bases between. For the CDR3, the DNA is TGTGCCAGCAGCTTATCGTGGAGGAACACTGAAGCTTTCTTT. It codes for CASSLSWRNTEAFF.